This T cell receptor beta chain comes out of a study of a mutant IDH1 vaccine in newly diagnosed glioma (dated by TCRdb to about 2021). With regard to the full study: Patients were given eight vaccinations, in weeks 1, 3, 5, 7, 11, 15, 19 and 23, which matched visits V03 through V10. In the chemotherapy-containing groups, vaccination started alongside temozolomide cycles, whereas in patients who had radiotherapy alone it started 4-6 weeks after radiotherapy. Of the 25 to 35 treated patients, 62.5% were male and roughly 40% were female, and a mean age of about 37 years was recorded. Before enrollment, patients had received standard therapy of radiotherapy alone, temozolomide alone, or radiochemotherapy with temozolomide; most received the combination. Peripheral blood samples were drawn at six visits, namely V03 (baseline), V05, V07, V10, V12 and V13. Longitudinal TCRB deep sequencing was performed for about two dozen treated patients wherever samples were available for exploratory analyses.

The germline V gene specifies MGHDK as CDR1 and SYGVNS as CDR2. V is shortened by 6 bases, J by 0 bases, and the region joining them spans 8 bases. The CDR3 numbers 13 residues from cysteine through phenylalanine. Only the CDR3 DNA stays, 39 bases, in frame from base 1. The time point label on this specimen signifies: week 23, last vaccination. Each vaccine dose, consisting of 300 ug of a 20-mer mutant IDH1 peptide in Montanide, was administered subcutaneously with topical imiquimod. All donors had newly diagnosed IDH1-mutant astrocytomas of WHO grade 3 or 4 that showed loss of nuclear ATRX. The samples were drawn from NOA16, a multicentre, single-arm, open-label phase I trial in Germany that tested a mutant IDH1 peptide vaccine in humans for the first time. Genomic DNA for TCRB sequencing was extracted from EDTA blood using the DNeasy Blood and Tissue Kit. Broad study findings and their caveats: Pseudoprogression seemed to be unrelated to changes in the top peripheral T cell clonotypes found by TCRB sequencing. Immune responses induced by the vaccine were seen in over 90% of patients across multiple MHC alleles. Availability determined which PBMC samples were chosen for TCRB deep sequencing. According to the authors, sample limitations meant that analyses of patient blood samples could not be reproduced.

Turning to this clone: This clone's antigen is unknown. Base qualities are not recorded, but no much larger clone differs from it by a single base.

The protocol used for the library was the immunoSEQ multiplex PCR assay. The hsTCRB Kit was used according to the manufacturer's protocol to amplify rearranged TCR beta chain sequences. Sequencing of TCRB libraries was carried out on an Illumina MiSeq. Under the source paper's analysis protocol: Demultiplexing, trimming and gene mapping were performed with the kit vendor's proprietary platform. Drawn from immuneACCESS, this table holds only the in-frame rearrangements with V and J called that TCRdb kept. Clones are partly lost; checked studies trace under half to an unresolved V gene and leave the rest unexplained. The V and J calls and the clone size are those of that table, but D and trimming were determined from the DNA. This sample gives 25,000 to 35,000 clones in total; 80% of them show up just once. Approximately 7.6% of the sample lies in the top ten.

The chain is made from TRBV25-1 and TRBJ1-1; D gene: possibly TRBD1, on 5 matching bases. The material was PBMCs, obtained from a glioma patient whose treatment included an IDH1 peptide vaccine. The origin of this receptor is a woman between 18 and 29 years old with glioma. The CDR3 here reads CASREGMNTEAFF. The nucleotide sequence is TGTGCCAGCAGAGAGGGGATGAACACTGAAGCTTTCTTT.